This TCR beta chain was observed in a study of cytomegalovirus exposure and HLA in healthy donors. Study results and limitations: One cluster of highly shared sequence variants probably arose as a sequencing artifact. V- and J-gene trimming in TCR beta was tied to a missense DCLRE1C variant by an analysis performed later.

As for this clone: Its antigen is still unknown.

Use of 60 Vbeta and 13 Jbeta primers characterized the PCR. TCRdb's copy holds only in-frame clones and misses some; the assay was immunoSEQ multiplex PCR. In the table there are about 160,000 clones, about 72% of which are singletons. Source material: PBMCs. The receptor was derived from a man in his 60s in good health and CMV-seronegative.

The CDR3 region has the DNA TGTGCCAGCTCACTGGACAGGGATCAGCCCCAGCATTTT. It encodes CASSLDRDQPQHF. The rearrangement joins TRBV18 to TRBJ1-5, with 8 bases aligning to TRBD1. The germline V gene has CDR1 KGHSH and CDR2 LQKENI. The CDR3 sequence is 13 residues long. J was trimmed by 5 bases and V by 4 bases; bases with no gene match: 1.